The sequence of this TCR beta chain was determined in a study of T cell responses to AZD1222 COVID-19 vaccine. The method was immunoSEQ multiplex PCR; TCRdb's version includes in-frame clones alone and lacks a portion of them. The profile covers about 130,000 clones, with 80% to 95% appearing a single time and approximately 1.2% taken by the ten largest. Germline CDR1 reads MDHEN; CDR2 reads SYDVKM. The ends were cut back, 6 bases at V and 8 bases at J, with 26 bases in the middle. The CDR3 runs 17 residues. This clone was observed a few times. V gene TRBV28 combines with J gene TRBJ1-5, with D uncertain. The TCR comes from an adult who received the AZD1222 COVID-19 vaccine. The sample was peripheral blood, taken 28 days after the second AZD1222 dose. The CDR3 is CASRHVGMIAVGKPQHF. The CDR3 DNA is TGTGCCAGCAGGCACGTGGGGATGATAGCCGTTGGTAAGCCCCAGCATTTT.